The present TCR beta chain was sequenced within a study of blood T cell repertoires in COVID-19. On the study more broadly: COVID-19 samples, acute and convalescent, were from the United States, Italy and Spain.

V lost 1 base and J 1 base, leaving 10 bases between the germline ends. The CDR3 is made up of 15 amino acids. CDR1 and CDR2 (germline): SGHDT, YYEEEE. In the authors' methods: Amplification from reference gene primers served as the basis for estimated nucleated cell counts. The data were produced by immunoSEQ multiplex PCR, yet TCRdb's version contains in-frame clones alone and is incomplete. V, J and clone size derive from that table, while D and trimming were established from the DNA sequence. The table includes approximately 67,000 clones, roughly 85% detected once. This TCR was sampled from a woman older than 75 with acute or convalescent COVID-19. The sequencing input was peripheral blood. V and J are TRBV5-6 and TRBJ2-3; D remains unclear. In DNA, the CDR3 is TGTGCCAGCAGCTTGCTCCAGTTTGGCACAGATACGCAGTATTTT. Amino acid sequence: CASSLLQFGTDTQYF. Looking up the rest from reference TRBV5-6 and TRBJ2-3 gives the full variable domain: DAGVTQSPTHLIKTRGQQVTLRCSPKSGHDTVSWYQQALGQGPQFIFQYYEEEERQRGNFPDRFSGHQFPNYSSELNVNALLLGDSALYLCASSLLQFGTDTQYFGPGTRLTVL.